This passage covers 16 T cell receptor beta chains from one sample sequenced in a study of cytomegalovirus exposure and HLA in healthy donors. The PCR employed 60 Vbeta primers together with 13 Jbeta primers. Sequencing used immunoSEQ multiplex PCR; TCRdb keeps in-frame clones, though not all of them. The data contain approximately 200,000 clones, 79% of them singletons. Sequenced material: PBMCs. These receptors all come from a girl aged 5-17 years in good health and CMV-seropositive.

The chain uses TRBV14 and TRBJ2-1, with 11 bases aligning to TRBD2. The V segment lost 2 bases and the J segment 7 bases; nucleotides outside the gene matches: 16. Germline V gene sequence: CDR1 SGHDN, CDR2 FVKESK. The CDR3 length is 19 residues. The CDR3 DNA reads as TGTGCCAGCAGCCAAAGAAAGAAGGTTAGCGGGGGGGCCAGTAATGAGCAGTTCTTC. This codes for CASSQRKKVSGGASNEQFF.

J is TRBJ2-3 and V is TRBV11-2; TRBD2 matches at 9 bases. Trimming cost V 2 bases and J 2 bases; bases outside gene matches: 8. The CDR3 sequence is 17 residues long. Germline V gene lookup returns CDR1 SGHAT and CDR2 FQNNGV. The CDR3 bases are TGTGCCAGCAGCTTATTGATGGCGGGGGGGATCACAGATACGCAGTATTTT. Residues: CASSLLMAGGITDTQYF.

The chain couples TRBV7-2 to TRBJ1-4; 7 nucleotides line up with TRBD1. Germline V gene data show CDR1 as SGHTA and CDR2 as FQGNSA. The CDR3 is 15 amino acids. Trimming cost V 4 bases and J 8 bases; bases outside gene matches: 10. As DNA, the CDR3 is TGTGCCAGCAGCTCCCAAGGGGGCGCTGGGGAAAAACTGTTTTTT. Translating gives CASSSQGGAGEKLFF.

The chain couples TRBV5-4 to TRBJ2-7; TRBD1 matches 8 bases. This CDR3 spans 13 amino acids. Trimming removed 4 bases from V and 5 bases from J; junction bases left unmatched: 5. Germline V lookup: CDR1 SGHNT, CDR2 YYREEE (reference sequence). This CDR3 reads CASSPTGVHEQYF. The CDR3 nucleotides read TGTGCCAGCAGCCCGACAGGGGTCCACGAGCAGTACTTC.

The chain is built from TRBV4-1 and TRBJ2-7, with 14 bases that match TRBD2. The V gene end was trimmed by 4 bases and the J gene end by 5 bases; junction bases not matched to a gene: 7. This CDR3 region has 16 residues. The germline V gene encodes CDR1 MGHRA and CDR2 YSYEKL. CDR3 bases: TGCGCCAGCAGCCGGGGACTAGCGGGGGTGCCCCACGAGCAGTACTTC. Residues: CASSRGLAGVPHEQYF.

The chain couples TRBV7-9 to TRBJ1-6; D call uncertain. In germline, CDR1 is SEHNR, CDR2 FQNEAQ (reference sequence). Trimming shortened V by 7 bases and J by 11 bases, and 15 bases separated the two germline ends. This CDR3 has 13 residues. The chain's CDR3 is CASTEVERAPLHF. The CDR3 DNA sequence: TGTGCCAGCACGGAAGTGGAGAGGGCACCCCTCCACTTT.

The chain recombines TRBV10-1 with TRBJ2-2; D gene ambiguous. This CDR3 is 14 amino acids long. From germline, CDR1 is WNHNN and CDR2 SYGVQD (reference sequence). The V end was cut by 4 bases, the J end by 5 bases, with 11 bases between. CDR3 protein: CASSGGGWTGELFF. In nucleotides, the CDR3 is TGCGCCAGCAGTGGTGGCGGTTGGACCGGGGAGCTGTTTTTT.

A few counts support this clone. The chain couples TRBV10-3 to TRBJ1-4; 9 bases match TRBD1. The CDR3 covers 16 residues. Germline trimming cut 3 bases from V and 4 bases from J; bases unmatched to any gene: 6. Germline V CDR1 and CDR2: ENHRY, SYGVKD. CDR3 region: CAISDSPTGGNEKLFF. The CDR3 bases are TGTGCCATCAGTGATAGCCCGACAGGGGGTAATGAAAAACTGTTTTTT.

As regards this clone: No conserved phenylalanine or tryptophan is present at the end of the CDR3, so a read error is the likely explanation. The chain uses TRBV2 and TRBJ1-2; TRBD1 matches at 9 bases. The CDR3 is 14 residues long. V dropped 6 bases and J dropped 8; count of bases not matched to a gene: 10. Germline values: CDR1 SNHLY, CDR2 FYNNEI. Written as DNA, the CDR3 is TGTGCCAGCAGCCCCCGACAGGGGGGAGGCGGCTACACCTCC. Amino acids: CASSPRQGGGGYTS.

The V gene is TRBV18, the J gene TRBJ1-6; TRBD1 aligns across 9 bases. Germline V gene data show CDR1 as KGHSH and CDR2 as LQKENI. The CDR3 totals 15 residues. With V trimmed by 6 bases and J by 8 bases, 8 bases remained unmatched. The CDR3 bases are TGTGCCAGCTCCCGCGGGACAGGGAATGATTCACCCCTCCACTTT. Its translation is CASSRGTGNDSPLHF.

The chain is built from TRBV11-3 and TRBJ2-5, with 7 bases fitting TRBD2. Trimming took 1 base from V and 1 from J; bases not matched to a gene: 0. The germline gives CDR1 SGHNT, CDR2 YENEEA. This CDR3 region has 14 residues. This CDR3 is CASSLASGQETQYF. The CDR3 DNA reads as TGTGCCAGCAGCTTAGCTAGCGGCCAAGAGACCCAGTACTTC.

The chain links TRBV6-5 to TRBJ1-2; 9 nucleotides line up with TRBD1. The CDR3 is 14 residues long. Unmatched junction bases numbered 7, after V lost 5 bases and J lost 6 bases. CDR1 is MNHEY, CDR2 SVGAGI, per germline. DNA of the CDR3: TGTGCCAGCAGTGATCCGGGACAGGGAGATGGCTACACCTTC. Translated: CASSDPGQGDGYTF.

The chain links TRBV11-1 to TRBJ2-1, with D maybe TRBD1 (6 bases). This CDR3 is 14 amino acids long. V was cut by 2 bases and J by 4 bases, with 9 bases left in between. In germline, CDR1 is SGHAT, CDR2 FQDESV (reference sequence). In DNA form, the CDR3 reads TGTGCCAGCAGCTTAAGTACAGGGTACAATGAGCAGTTCTTC. Its protein product is CASSLSTGYNEQFF.

The chain uses TRBV30 and TRBJ2-7; 10 bases agree with TRBD1. The V segment lost 4 bases and the J segment 3 bases; nucleotides outside the gene matches: 3. In germline, CDR1 is GTSNPN, CDR2 SVGIG (reference sequence). This CDR3 has 13 residues. The CDR3 region has the DNA TGTGCCTGGACTCGGGACAGGGGCTACGAGCAGTACTTC. Its protein is CAWTRDRGYEQYF.

The V gene is TRBV5-1, the J gene TRBJ2-5, with 10 bases that match TRBD2. The ends lost 0 bases at V and 3 bases at J; junction bases unmatched: 5. The CDR3 is 16 residues long. Germline CDR1 reads SGHRS; CDR2 reads YFSETQ. CDR3 region: CASSLGASGGKETQYF. CDR3 sequence (DNA): TGCGCCAGCAGCTTGGGGGCTAGCGGGGGAAAAGAGACCCAGTACTTC.

CDR3 sequence reads: CASGMTGGYGYTF. The CDR3 DNA reads as TGTGCTAGTGGAATGACAGGGGGCTATGGCTACACCTTC. The genes are TRBV12-5 and TRBJ1-2; 9 nucleotides agree with TRBD1. The CDR3 loop spans 13 amino acids. J gave up 4 bases and V 6 bases, and 3 bases lay outside the gene matches. CDR1 and CDR2 from the germline V gene are LGHNT and FRNRAP.